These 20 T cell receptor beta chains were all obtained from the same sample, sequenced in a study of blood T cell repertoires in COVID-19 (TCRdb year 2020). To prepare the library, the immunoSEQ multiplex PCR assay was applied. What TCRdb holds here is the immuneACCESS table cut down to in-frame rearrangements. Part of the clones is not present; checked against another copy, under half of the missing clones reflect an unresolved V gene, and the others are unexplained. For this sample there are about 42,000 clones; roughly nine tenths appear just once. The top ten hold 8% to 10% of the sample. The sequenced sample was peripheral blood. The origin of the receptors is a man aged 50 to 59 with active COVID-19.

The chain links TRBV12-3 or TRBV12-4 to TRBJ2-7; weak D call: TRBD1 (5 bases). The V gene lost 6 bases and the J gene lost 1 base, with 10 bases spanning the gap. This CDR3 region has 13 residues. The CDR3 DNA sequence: TGTGCCAGCAGGATCGACAGTTCCTACGAGCAGTACTTC. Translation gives CASRIDSSYEQYF.

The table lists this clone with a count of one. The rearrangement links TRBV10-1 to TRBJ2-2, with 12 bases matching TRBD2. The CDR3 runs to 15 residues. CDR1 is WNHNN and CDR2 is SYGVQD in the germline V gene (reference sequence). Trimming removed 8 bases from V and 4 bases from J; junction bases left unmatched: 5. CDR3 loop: CASRLAGVVTGELFF. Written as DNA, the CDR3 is TGCGCCAGCCGACTAGCGGGAGTGGTCACCGGGGAGCTGTTTTTT.

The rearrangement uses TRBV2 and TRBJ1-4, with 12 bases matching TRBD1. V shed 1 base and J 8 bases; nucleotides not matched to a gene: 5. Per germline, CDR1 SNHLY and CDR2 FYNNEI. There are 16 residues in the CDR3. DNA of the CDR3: TGTGCCAGCAGTGAAGTCGTGGGACAGGGGGCGGAAAAACTGTTTTTT. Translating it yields CASSEVVGQGAEKLFF.

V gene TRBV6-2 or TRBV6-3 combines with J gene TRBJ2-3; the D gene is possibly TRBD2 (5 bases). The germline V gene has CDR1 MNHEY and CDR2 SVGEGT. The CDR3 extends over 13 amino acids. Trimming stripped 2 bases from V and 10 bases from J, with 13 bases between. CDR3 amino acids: CASSYGGWGSQYF. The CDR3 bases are TGTGCCAGCAGTTACGGCGGGTGGGGTTCGCAGTATTTT.

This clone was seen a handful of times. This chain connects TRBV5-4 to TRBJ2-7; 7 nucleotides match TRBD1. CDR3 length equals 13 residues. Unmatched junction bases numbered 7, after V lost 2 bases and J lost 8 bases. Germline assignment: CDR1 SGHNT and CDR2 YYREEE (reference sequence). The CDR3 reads CASSLPAGGQQYF. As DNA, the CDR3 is TGTGCCAGCAGCTTACCTGCAGGGGGACAGCAGTACTTC.

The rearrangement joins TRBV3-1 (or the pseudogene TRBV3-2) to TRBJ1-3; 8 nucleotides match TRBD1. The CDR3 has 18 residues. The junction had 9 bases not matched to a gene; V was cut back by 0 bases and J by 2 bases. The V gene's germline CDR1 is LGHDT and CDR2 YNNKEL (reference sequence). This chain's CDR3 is CASSQDRTGGAAGNTIYF. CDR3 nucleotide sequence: TGTGCCAGCAGCCAAGATAGAACAGGGGGGGCCGCTGGAAACACCATATATTTT.

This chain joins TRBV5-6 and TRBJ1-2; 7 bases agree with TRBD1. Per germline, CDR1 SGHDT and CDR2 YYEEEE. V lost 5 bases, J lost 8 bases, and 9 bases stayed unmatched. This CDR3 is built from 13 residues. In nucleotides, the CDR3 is TGTGCCAGCAGTGACGGGACAGACATAGGCTACACCTTC. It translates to CASSDGTDIGYTF. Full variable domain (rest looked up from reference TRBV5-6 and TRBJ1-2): DAGVTQSPTHLIKTRGQQVTLRCSPKSGHDTVSWYQQALGQGPQFIFQYYEEEERQRGNFPDRFSGHQFPNYSSELNVNALLLGDSALYLCASSDGTDIGYTFGSGTRLTVV.

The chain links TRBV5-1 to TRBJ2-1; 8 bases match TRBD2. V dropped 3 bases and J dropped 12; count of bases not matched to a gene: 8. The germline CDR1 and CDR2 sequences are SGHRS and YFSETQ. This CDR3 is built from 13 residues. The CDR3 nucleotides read TGCGCCAGCAGCTCGGCTAGCGGGTCTACGCAGTTCTTC. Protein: CASSSASGSTQFF.

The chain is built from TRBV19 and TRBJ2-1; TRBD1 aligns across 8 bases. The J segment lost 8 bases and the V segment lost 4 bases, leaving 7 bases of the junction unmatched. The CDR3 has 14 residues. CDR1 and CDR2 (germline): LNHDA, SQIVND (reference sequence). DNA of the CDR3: TGTGCCAGTAGTACCCCGGACAGGGAGTATGAGCAGTTCTTC. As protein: CASSTPDREYEQFF.

The DNA of the CDR3 is TGTGCCAGCAGCAGGGGACAGTCAACAGATACGCAGTATTTT. As protein: CASSRGQSTDTQYF. The V call is TRBV2, the J call TRBJ2-3; 7 nucleotides line up with TRBD1. This CDR3 spans 14 amino acids. Germline V gene sequence: CDR1 SNHLY, CDR2 FYNNEI. J was trimmed by 3 bases and V by 6 bases; bases with no gene match: 6.

The CDR3 reads CASSLDLGRSTEAFF. The CDR3 nucleotides read TGTGCCAGCAGCTTGGATCTGGGGCGTAGCACTGAAGCTTTCTTT. The V call is TRBV5-8, the J call TRBJ1-1; the D gene is possibly TRBD1 (5 bases). Trimming shortened V by 0 bases and J by 4 bases, and 13 bases separated the two germline ends. The CDR3 is made up of 15 amino acids. CDR1 and CDR2 from the germline V gene are SGHTS and YDEGEE. Together with reference TRBV5-8 and TRBJ1-1, the CDR3 gives the full variable domain: EAGVTQSPTHLIKTRGQQATLRCSPISGHTSVYWYQQALGLGLQFLLWYDEGEERNRGNFPPRFSGRQFPNYSSELNVNALELEDSALYLCASSLDLGRSTEAFFGQGTRLTVV.

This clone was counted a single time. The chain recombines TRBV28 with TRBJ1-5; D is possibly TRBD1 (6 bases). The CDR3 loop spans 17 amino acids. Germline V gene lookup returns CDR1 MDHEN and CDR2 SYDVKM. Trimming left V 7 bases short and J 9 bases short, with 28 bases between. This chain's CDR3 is CASTHGGHAGVGGPQHF. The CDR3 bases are TGTGCCAGCACCCATGGGGGTCATGCAGGGGTGGGTGGGCCCCAGCATTTT.

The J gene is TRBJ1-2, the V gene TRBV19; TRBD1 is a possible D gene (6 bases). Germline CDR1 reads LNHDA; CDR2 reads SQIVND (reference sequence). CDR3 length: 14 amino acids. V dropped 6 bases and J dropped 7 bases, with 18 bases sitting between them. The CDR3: CASSTTGFKGGYTF. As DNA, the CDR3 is TGTGCCAGTAGCACTACAGGGTTCAAGGGTGGCTACACCTTC.

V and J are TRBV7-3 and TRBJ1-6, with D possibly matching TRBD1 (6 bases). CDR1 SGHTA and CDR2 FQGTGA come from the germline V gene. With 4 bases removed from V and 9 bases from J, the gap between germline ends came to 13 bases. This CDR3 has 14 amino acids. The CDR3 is CASSSGQLGSPLHF. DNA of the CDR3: TGTGCCAGCAGCTCCGGACAGTTGGGTTCACCCCTCCACTTT.

CDR3 protein: CASSEDREGPNEQYF. The CDR3 bases are TGTGCCAGCAGTGAAGACCGGGAGGGCCCCAACGAGCAGTACTTC. The chain is built from TRBV6-1 and TRBJ2-7; 8 bases align to TRBD2. This CDR3 region has 15 residues. The J segment lost 5 bases and the V segment lost 1 base, leaving 7 bases of the junction unmatched. Germline CDR1 reads MNHNS; CDR2 reads SASEGT.

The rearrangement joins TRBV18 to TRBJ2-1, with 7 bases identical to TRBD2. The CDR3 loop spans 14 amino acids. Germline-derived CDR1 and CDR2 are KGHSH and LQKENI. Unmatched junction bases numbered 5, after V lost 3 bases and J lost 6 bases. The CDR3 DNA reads TGTGCCAGCTCACCCAGACTAGCCTCCAATGAGCAGTTCTTC. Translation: CASSPRLASNEQFF.

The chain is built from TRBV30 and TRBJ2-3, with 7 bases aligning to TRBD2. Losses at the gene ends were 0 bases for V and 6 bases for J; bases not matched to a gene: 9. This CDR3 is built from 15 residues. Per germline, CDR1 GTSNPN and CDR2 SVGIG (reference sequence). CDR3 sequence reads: CAWSVTSGISDTQYF. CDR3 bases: TGTGCCTGGAGTGTGACAAGCGGGATTTCCGATACGCAGTATTTT.

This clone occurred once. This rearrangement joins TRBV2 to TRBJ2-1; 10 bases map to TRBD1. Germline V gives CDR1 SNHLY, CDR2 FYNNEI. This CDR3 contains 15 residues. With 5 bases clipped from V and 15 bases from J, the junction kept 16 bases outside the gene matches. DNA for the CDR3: TGTGCCAGCAGTAAGCCCGGGACAGGGGAATCACAGGGGTTCTTC. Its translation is CASSKPGTGESQGFF. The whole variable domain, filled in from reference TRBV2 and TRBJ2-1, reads EPEVTQTPSHQVTQMGQEVILRCVPISNHLYFYWYRQILGQKVEFLVSFYNNEISEKSEIFDDQFSVERPDGSNFTLKIRSTKLEDSAMYFCASSKPGTGESQGFFGPGTRLTVL.

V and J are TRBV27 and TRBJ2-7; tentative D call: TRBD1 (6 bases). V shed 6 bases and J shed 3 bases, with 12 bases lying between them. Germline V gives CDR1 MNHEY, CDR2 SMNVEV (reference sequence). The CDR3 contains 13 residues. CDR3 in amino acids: CASRSTGYYEQYF. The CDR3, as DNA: TGTGCCAGCAGGTCGACAGGATACTACGAGCAGTACTTC.

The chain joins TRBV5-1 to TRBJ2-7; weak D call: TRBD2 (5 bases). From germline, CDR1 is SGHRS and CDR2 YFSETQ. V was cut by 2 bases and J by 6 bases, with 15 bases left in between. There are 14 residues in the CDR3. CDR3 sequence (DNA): TGCGCCAGCAGCTTAACCGGGGTTGGTGGCGAGCAGTACTTC. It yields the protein CASSLTGVGGEQYF.